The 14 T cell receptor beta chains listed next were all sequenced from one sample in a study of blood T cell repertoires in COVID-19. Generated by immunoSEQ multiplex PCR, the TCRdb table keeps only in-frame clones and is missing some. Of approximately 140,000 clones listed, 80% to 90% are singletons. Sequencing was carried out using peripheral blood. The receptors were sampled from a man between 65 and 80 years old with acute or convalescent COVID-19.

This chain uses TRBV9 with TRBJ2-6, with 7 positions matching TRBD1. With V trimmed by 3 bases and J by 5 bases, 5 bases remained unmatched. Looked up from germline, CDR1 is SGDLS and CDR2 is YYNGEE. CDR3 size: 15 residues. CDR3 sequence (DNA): TGTGCCAGCAGCGGGTACAGGGGACGGGCCAACGTCCTGACTTTC. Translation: CASSGYRGRANVLTF.

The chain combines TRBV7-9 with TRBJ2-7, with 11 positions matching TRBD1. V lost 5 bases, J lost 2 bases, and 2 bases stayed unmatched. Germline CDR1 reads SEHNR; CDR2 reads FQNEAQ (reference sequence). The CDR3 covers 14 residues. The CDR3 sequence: CASSQGQGAYEQYF. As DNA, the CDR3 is TGTGCCAGCAGCCAGGGACAGGGGGCCTACGAGCAGTACTTC.

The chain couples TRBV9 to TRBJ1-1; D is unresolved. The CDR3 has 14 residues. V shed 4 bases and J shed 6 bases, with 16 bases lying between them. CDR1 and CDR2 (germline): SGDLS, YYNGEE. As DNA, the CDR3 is TGTGCCAGCAGCCAGCGGACCGCCGAGGCTGAAGCTTTCTTT. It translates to CASSQRTAEAEAFF.

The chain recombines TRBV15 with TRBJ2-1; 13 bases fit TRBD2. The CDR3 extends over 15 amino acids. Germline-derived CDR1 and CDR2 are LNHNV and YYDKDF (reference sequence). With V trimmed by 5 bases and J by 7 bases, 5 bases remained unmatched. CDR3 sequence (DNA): TGTGCCACCAGCCCGACTAGCGGGAGGTTAAATGAGCAGTTCTTC. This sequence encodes CATSPTSGRLNEQFF.

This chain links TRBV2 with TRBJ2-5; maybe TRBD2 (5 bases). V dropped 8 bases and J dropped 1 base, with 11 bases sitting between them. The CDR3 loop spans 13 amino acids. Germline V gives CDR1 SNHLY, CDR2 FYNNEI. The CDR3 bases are TGTGCCAGCTCAAGGGAGTCCCAAGAGACCCAGTACTTC. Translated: CASSRESQETQYF.

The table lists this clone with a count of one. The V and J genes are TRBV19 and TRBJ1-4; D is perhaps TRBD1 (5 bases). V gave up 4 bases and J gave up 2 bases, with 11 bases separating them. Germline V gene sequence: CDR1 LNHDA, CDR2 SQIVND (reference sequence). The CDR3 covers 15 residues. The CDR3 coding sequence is TGTGCCAGTAGTAAAAGGAGGGGCACTAATGAAAAACTGTTTTTT. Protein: CASSKRRGTNEKLFF.

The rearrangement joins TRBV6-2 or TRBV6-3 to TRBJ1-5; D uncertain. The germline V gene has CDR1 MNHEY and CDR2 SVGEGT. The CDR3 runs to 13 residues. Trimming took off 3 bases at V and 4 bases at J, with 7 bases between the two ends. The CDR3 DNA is TGTGCCAGCAGTTATTTTTCAAATCAGCCCCAGCATTTT. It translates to CASSYFSNQPQHF.

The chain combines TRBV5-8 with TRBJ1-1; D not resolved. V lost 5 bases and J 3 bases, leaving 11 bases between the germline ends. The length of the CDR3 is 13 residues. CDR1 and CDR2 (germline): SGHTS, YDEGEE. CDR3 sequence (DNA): TGTGCCAGCAGAAGTCAACGCGACACTGAAGCTTTCTTT. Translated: CASRSQRDTEAFF.

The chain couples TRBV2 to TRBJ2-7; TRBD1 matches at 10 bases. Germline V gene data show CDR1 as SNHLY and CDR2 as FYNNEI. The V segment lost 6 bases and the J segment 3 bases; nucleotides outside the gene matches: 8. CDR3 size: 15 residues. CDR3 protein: CASRATGTGDYEQYF. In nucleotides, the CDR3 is TGTGCCAGCAGAGCAACCGGGACAGGGGACTACGAGCAGTACTTC.

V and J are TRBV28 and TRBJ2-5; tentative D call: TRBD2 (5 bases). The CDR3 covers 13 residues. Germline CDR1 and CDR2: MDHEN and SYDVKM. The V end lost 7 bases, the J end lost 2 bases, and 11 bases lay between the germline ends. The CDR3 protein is CASTGGFQETQYF. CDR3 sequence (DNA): TGTGCCAGCACCGGAGGTTTTCAAGAGACCCAGTACTTC. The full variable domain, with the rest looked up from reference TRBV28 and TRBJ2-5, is DVKVTQSSRYLVKRTGEKVFLECVQDMDHENMFWYRQDPGLGLRLIYFSYDVKMKEKGDIPEGYSVSREKKERFSLILESASTNQTSMYLCASTGGFQETQYFGPGTRLLVL.

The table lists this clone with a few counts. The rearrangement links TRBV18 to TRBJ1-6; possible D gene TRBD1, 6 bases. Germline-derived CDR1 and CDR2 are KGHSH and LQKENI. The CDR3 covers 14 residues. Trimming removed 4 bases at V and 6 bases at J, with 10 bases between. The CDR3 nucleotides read TGTGCCAGCTCACAGGACAGAACTAATTCACCCCTCCACTTT. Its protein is CASSQDRTNSPLHF.

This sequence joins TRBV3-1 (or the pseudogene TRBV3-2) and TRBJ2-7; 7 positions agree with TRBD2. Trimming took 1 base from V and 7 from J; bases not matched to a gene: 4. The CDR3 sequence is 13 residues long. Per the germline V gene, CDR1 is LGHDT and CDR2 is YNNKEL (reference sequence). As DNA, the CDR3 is TGTGCCAGCAGCCAAGCCCCGGGGGGTGAGCAGTACTTC. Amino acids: CASSQAPGGEQYF.

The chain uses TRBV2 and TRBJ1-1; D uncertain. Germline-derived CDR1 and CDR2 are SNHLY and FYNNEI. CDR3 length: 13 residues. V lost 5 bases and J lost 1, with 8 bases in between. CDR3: CASSTQENTEAFF. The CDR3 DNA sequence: TGTGCCAGCAGTACTCAAGAGAACACTGAAGCTTTCTTT.

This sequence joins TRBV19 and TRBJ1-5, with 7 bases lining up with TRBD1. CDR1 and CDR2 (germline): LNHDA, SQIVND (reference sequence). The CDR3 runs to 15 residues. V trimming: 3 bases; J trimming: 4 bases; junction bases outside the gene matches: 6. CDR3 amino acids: CASSIHQGVNQPQHF. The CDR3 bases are TGTGCCAGTAGTATTCATCAGGGGGTAAATCAGCCCCAGCATTTT.